The next 5 T cell receptor beta chains were all read from a single sample in a study of cytomegalovirus exposure and HLA in healthy donors. It was with 60 Vbeta and 13 Jbeta primers that the PCR ran. Measured with immunoSEQ multiplex PCR; TCRdb has only the in-frame clones, and not every one. Altogether 150,000 to 200,000 clones are present, 84% being singletons, with the ten largest covering approximately 0.26%. The sample taken for sequencing was PBMCs. These receptors came from a boy between 10 and 17 years old in good health and CMV-seronegative.

This sequence joins TRBV2 and TRBJ1-5; 8 nucleotides align to TRBD1. This CDR3 is built from 14 residues. V lost 1 base, J lost 7 bases, and 3 bases stayed unmatched. CDR1 is SNHLY, CDR2 FYNNEI, per germline. The DNA for the CDR3 is TGTGCCAGCAGTGAAGGACAGGGGAGCCAGCCCCAGCATTTT. Its protein is CASSEGQGSQPQHF. The full variable domain, with the rest looked up from reference TRBV2 and TRBJ1-5, is EPEVTQTPSHQVTQMGQEVILRCVPISNHLYFYWYRQILGQKVEFLVSFYNNEISEKSEIFDDQFSVERPDGSNFTLKIRSTKLEDSAMYFCASSEGQGSQPQHFGDGTRLSIL.

The chain is built from TRBV18 and TRBJ1-1, with D hard to call. Germline V gives CDR1 KGHSH, CDR2 LQKENI. The V gene lost 5 bases and the J gene lost 1 base, with 11 bases spanning the gap. There are 14 residues in the CDR3. The CDR3 DNA sequence: TGTGCCAGCTCAGAGGTAGTTGGGAACACTGAAGCTTTCTTT. This gives the protein CASSEVVGNTEAFF.

The chain links TRBV5-5 to TRBJ1-6; no definite D call. There are 15 residues in the CDR3. V lost 2 bases to trimming and J lost 0 bases, with 6 bases between them. In germline, CDR1 is SGHKS, CDR2 YYEKEE (reference sequence). The CDR3 region has the DNA TGTGCCAGCAGCTTTGGGAGCTCCTATAATTCACCCCTCCACTTT. This codes for CASSFGSSYNSPLHF.

J is TRBJ2-2 and V is TRBV5-4, with D tentatively TRBD1 (6 bases). Germline CDR1 reads SGHNT; CDR2 reads YYREEE (reference sequence). The V end was cut by 1 base, the J end by 0 bases, with 7 bases between. The CDR3 loop spans 15 amino acids. CDR3 residues: CASSLRTANTGELFF. Written as DNA, the CDR3 is TGTGCCAGCAGCTTGCGGACAGCGAACACCGGGGAGCTGTTTTTT. The full variable domain, its missing parts supplied by reference TRBV5-4 and TRBJ2-2, is ETGVTQSPTHLIKTRGQQVTLRCSSQSGHNTVSWYQQALGQGPQFIFQYYREEENGRGNFPPRFSGLQFPNYSSELNVNALELDDSALYLCASSLRTANTGELFFGEGSRLTVL.

The gene calls are TRBV5-1 and TRBJ2-7; possible D gene TRBD1, 6 bases. Germline V lookup: CDR1 SGHRS, CDR2 YFSETQ. The CDR3 is made up of 18 amino acids. The V end was cut by 4 bases, the J end by 7 bases, with 30 bases between. CDR3 in DNA: TGCGCCAGCAGCCTTAGCTGGGGTAAATCCCCAGGGGTGGGGGAGCAGTACTTC. Amino acids: CASSLSWGKSPGVGEQYF.